The clone carrying this T cell receptor (beta chain) showed up just a few times. The antigen remains unidentified. This CDR3 comprises 13 residues. Trimming removed 9 bases at V and 7 bases at J, with 17 bases between. The germline V gene has CDR1 MNHEY and CDR2 SVGEGT. This entry comes from a study of T cells after yellow fever vaccination. The wider study: Preparing low-cell-number fractions relied on SMART-Seq v4 Ultra Low Input.

Findings and limits, study-wide: Some clonotypes, a small share, were shared between CD4 and CD8 compartments. Boosting was followed by the reappearance of most primary-vaccination clones (roughly 95% CD4, around 91% CD8).

TCRdb re-called the 5' RACE reads through MiXCR, storing one row per CDR3 protein. The sample has 150,000 to 200,000 distinct CDR3 sequences, about a tenth seen once; the top ten hold approximately 35%. The chain couples TRBV6-2 or TRBV6-3 to TRBJ2-3; possibly TRBD1 for D (5 bases). The source is a man aged 18 to 29 who received the YFV17D yellow fever vaccine. This specimen was CD8+ T cells sorted from PBMCs, taken 45 days after the yellow fever booster vaccination. In DNA form, the CDR3 reads TGTGCCAGGACCAGGGCAGGCTTCAATACGCAGTATTTT. It encodes CARTRAGFNTQYF.